These T cell receptor beta chains were read from a single sample in a study of human T cells and chemical hapten exposure. Via MiXCR, TCRdb re-called the 5' RACE reads, giving one row per CDR3 protein. The sample consists of 110,000 or so distinct CDR3 sequences, roughly a fifth of them appearing once. Every receptor here comes from a human donor in good health. The CDR3 runs from the conserved cysteine through the conserved F or W. D genes are given only for firm matches. Size is stated for part of the rows, as once, few or many counts, or as a class when the clone is expanded.

clone_size: few
j_call: TRBJ2-7
v_call: TRBV5-1
d_call: TRBD2
cdr3_nt: TGCGCCAGCAGCCGCGGCGGGGGAGTCACCCTCTACGAGCAGTACTTC
cdr3_aa: CASSRGGGVTLYEQYF

clone_size: NA
j_call: TRBJ1-6
v_call: TRBV6-2/TRBV6-3
d_call: TRBD1
cdr3_nt: TGTGCCAGCAGCACGATCGACAGGGGCTTCGATAATTCACCCCTCCACTTT
cdr3_aa: CASSTIDRGFDNSPLHF

clone_size: once
j_call: TRBJ2-7
v_call: TRBV28
d_call: TRBD2
cdr3_nt: TGTGCCAGCAGTGGCGGGACTAGCGGACTCTACGAGCAGTACTTC
cdr3_aa: CASSGGTSGLYEQYF

clone_size: NA
j_call: TRBJ2-7
v_call: TRBV11-2
d_call: TRBD2
cdr3_nt: TGTGCCAGCAGCGCCAACCCGACTAGCTCCCACGAGCAGTACTTC
cdr3_aa: CASSANPTSSHEQYF

clone_size: NA
j_call: TRBJ1-4
v_call: TRBV7-8
d_call: NA
cdr3_nt: TGTGCCAGCAGCGAAGGACAGAGAATAAATGAAAAACTGTTTTTT
cdr3_aa: CASSEGQRINEKLFF

clone_size: NA
j_call: TRBJ2-7
v_call: TRBV7-6
d_call: NA
cdr3_nt: TGTGCCAGCAGCCCAAGGGGGGGGGGGCTCCACGAGCAGTACTTC
cdr3_aa: CASSPRGGGLHEQYF

clone_size: few
j_call: TRBJ2-6
v_call: TRBV11-2
d_call: NA
cdr3_nt: TGTGCCAGCAGCTTAAGGGTCAACGTCCTGACTTTC
cdr3_aa: CASSLRVNVLTF

clone_size: NA
j_call: TRBJ1-2
v_call: TRBV18
d_call: NA
cdr3_nt: TGTGCCAGCTCACCTGAGGATAACTATGGCTACACCTTC
cdr3_aa: CASSPEDNYGYTF

clone_size: NA
j_call: TRBJ2-5
v_call: TRBV15
d_call: TRBD2
cdr3_nt: TGTGCCACCAGCAGTCCCCCCGCCCTAGCGGGAGCAGAGACCCAGTACTTC
cdr3_aa: CATSSPPALAGAETQYF

clone_size: few
j_call: TRBJ1-5
v_call: TRBV27
d_call: NA
cdr3_nt: TGTGCCAGCAGTTCGGGTTTAGGCCAGCCCCAGCATTTT
cdr3_aa: CASSSGLGQPQHF

clone_size: NA
j_call: TRBJ1-3
v_call: TRBV10-3
d_call: NA
cdr3_nt: TGTGCCATCAGTCGTAATGGGGGCAGCTCTGGAAACACCATATATTTT
cdr3_aa: CAISRNGGSSGNTIYF

clone_size: NA
j_call: TRBJ2-1
v_call: TRBV11-2
d_call: NA
cdr3_nt: TGTGCCAGCAGGGATTACCCAACGGGGAATGAGCAGTTCTTC
cdr3_aa: CASRDYPTGNEQFF

clone_size: few
j_call: TRBJ2-6
v_call: TRBV19
d_call: TRBD2
cdr3_nt: TGTGCCAGTAGTAGCGGGAGCTCTGGGGCCAACGTCCTGACTTTC
cdr3_aa: CASSSGSSGANVLTF

clone_size: few
j_call: TRBJ2-3
v_call: TRBV10-3
d_call: NA
cdr3_nt: TGTGCCATCAGTGAGTCAAGGATGGAGGAGGGCTGGACAGATACGCAGTATTTT
cdr3_aa: CAISESRMEEGWTDTQYF

clone_size: NA
j_call: TRBJ1-5
v_call: TRBV6-5
d_call: NA
cdr3_nt: TGTGCCAGCAGTCGGACGGAGAATCAGCCCCAGCATTTT
cdr3_aa: CASSRTENQPQHF

clone_size: NA
j_call: TRBJ1-5
v_call: TRBV27
d_call: TRBD1
cdr3_nt: TGTGCCAGCAGTTTACAGGGGGAATGGGATCAGCCCCAGCATTTT
cdr3_aa: CASSLQGEWDQPQHF

clone_size: NA
j_call: TRBJ2-2
v_call: TRBV9
d_call: NA
cdr3_nt: TGTGCCAGCAGCGTAGTTGCCGGGGAGCTGTTTTTT
cdr3_aa: CASSVVAGELFF

clone_size: NA
j_call: TRBJ1-1
v_call: TRBV7-9
d_call: NA
cdr3_nt: TGTGCCAGCAGCTTCCTACAGGGATCCTCTGAAGCTTTCTTT
cdr3_aa: CASSFLQGSSEAFF

clone_size: NA
j_call: TRBJ1-6
v_call: TRBV12-3/TRBV12-4
d_call: NA
cdr3_nt: TGTGCCAGCAGTTTCTTCTCCGGCAGGACCACTTCACCCCTCCACTTT
cdr3_aa: CASSFFSGRTTSPLHF

clone_size: NA
j_call: TRBJ2-1
v_call: TRBV13
d_call: NA
cdr3_nt: TGTGCCAGCAGCCCAGAGGGACGATCGCAGTTCTTC
cdr3_aa: CASSPEGRSQFF

clone_size: NA
j_call: TRBJ1-5
v_call: TRBV5-3
d_call: NA
cdr3_nt: TGTGCCAGAAGCTTGAGGGGCTATCAGCCCCAGCATTTT
cdr3_aa: CARSLRGYQPQHF

clone_size: once
j_call: TRBJ2-3
v_call: TRBV14
d_call: NA
cdr3_nt: TGTGCCAGCAGCCACCAAGCCCTTACGCAGTATTTT
cdr3_aa: CASSHQALTQYF

clone_size: few
j_call: TRBJ2-3
v_call: TRBV18
d_call: NA
cdr3_nt: TGTGCCAGCTCCCCGGGACACGGCACAGATACGCAGTATTTT
cdr3_aa: CASSPGHGTDTQYF

clone_size: many
j_call: TRBJ2-3
v_call: TRBV6-5
d_call: NA
cdr3_nt: TGTGCCAGCAGAAGGGACTTGACAGATACGCAGTATTTT
cdr3_aa: CASRRDLTDTQYF

clone_size: NA
j_call: TRBJ2-1
v_call: TRBV19
d_call: TRBD2
cdr3_nt: TGTGCCAGTAGTATAGGTGGGACTAGCGATCCTATCTCCTACAATGAGCAGTTCTTC
cdr3_aa: CASSIGGTSDPISYNEQFF

clone_size: few
j_call: TRBJ2-6
v_call: TRBV7-9
d_call: TRBD2
cdr3_nt: TGTGCCAGCAGTGGGACGGGAGGCTCTGGGGCCAACGTCCTGACTTTC
cdr3_aa: CASSGTGGSGANVLTF

clone_size: NA
j_call: TRBJ2-3
v_call: TRBV1
d_call: NA
cdr3_nt: TGCACCAGCAGCCCGGGGCAGGGGGAAGCAGATACGCAGTATTTT
cdr3_aa: CTSSPGQGEADTQYF

clone_size: NA
j_call: TRBJ2-2
v_call: TRBV27
d_call: TRBD2
cdr3_nt: TGTGCCAGCAGGCCGCTCCAGCGGGGAGGGCTGTTTTTT
cdr3_aa: CASRPLQRGGLFF

clone_size: few
j_call: TRBJ2-7
v_call: TRBV7-8
d_call: NA
cdr3_nt: TGTGCCAGCAGCTTAGCTGAGGGAACCTCCTACGAGCAGTACTTC
cdr3_aa: CASSLAEGTSYEQYF

clone_size: many
j_call: TRBJ1-6
v_call: TRBV6-5
d_call: NA
cdr3_nt: TGTGCCAGCAGTTCGACGGATTTT
cdr3_aa: CASSSTDF

clone_size: NA
j_call: TRBJ1-1
v_call: TRBV7-2
d_call: TRBD1
cdr3_nt: TGTGCCAGCAGCTTAGTAGGGACAGCGGCTGAAGCTTTCTTT
cdr3_aa: CASSLVGTAAEAFF

clone_size: NA
j_call: TRBJ1-1
v_call: TRBV27
d_call: NA
cdr3_nt: TGTGCCAGCAGTTTAGGCAGCACGCGGAACACTGAAGCTTTCTTT
cdr3_aa: CASSLGSTRNTEAFF

clone_size: few
j_call: TRBJ2-5
v_call: TRBV7-8
d_call: TRBD2
cdr3_nt: TGTGCCAGCAGCTTCTGGGGGACTAGTGAGACCCAGTACTTC
cdr3_aa: CASSFWGTSETQYF

clone_size: NA
j_call: TRBJ1-5
v_call: TRBV12-3/TRBV12-4
d_call: NA
cdr3_nt: TGTGCCAGCAGTTTTAGGAGGGAGGGTCAGCCCCAGCATTTT
cdr3_aa: CASSFRREGQPQHF

clone_size: few
j_call: TRBJ2-3
v_call: TRBV12-3/TRBV12-4
d_call: TRBD2
cdr3_nt: TGTGCCAGCAGTTTAATGCTGGCGGGAGGGCCGTGGACAGATACGCAGTATTTT
cdr3_aa: CASSLMLAGGPWTDTQYF

clone_size: NA
j_call: TRBJ2-1
v_call: TRBV27
d_call: NA
cdr3_nt: TGTGCCAGCAGTTCCCCCCCGCGAGAAGAGAATGAGCAGTTCTTC
cdr3_aa: CASSSPPREENEQFF

clone_size: few
j_call: TRBJ2-3
v_call: TRBV6-1
d_call: TRBD2
cdr3_nt: TGTGCCAGCTTAATTAGCGGGAGCCGAGATACGCAGTATTTT
cdr3_aa: CASLISGSRDTQYF

clone_size: NA
j_call: TRBJ1-1
v_call: TRBV15
d_call: TRBD1
cdr3_nt: TGTGCCACCAGCCCTCTACAGGGACAGGTCGCTGAAGCTTTCTTT
cdr3_aa: CATSPLQGQVAEAFF

clone_size: few
j_call: TRBJ2-3
v_call: TRBV27
d_call: NA
cdr3_nt: TGTGCCAGCAGTTTAACGGGGGCCCACACAGATACGCAGTATTTT
cdr3_aa: CASSLTGAHTDTQYF

clone_size: few
j_call: TRBJ1-5
v_call: TRBV27
d_call: TRBD1
cdr3_nt: TGTGCCAGCCACAAGGGACAGGGGCGCGGCAATCAGCCCCAGCATTTT
cdr3_aa: CASHKGQGRGNQPQHF

clone_size: NA
j_call: TRBJ1-6
v_call: TRBV10-2
d_call: NA
cdr3_nt: TGCGCCAGTCTAGATACGGGGAATTCACCCCTCCACTTT
cdr3_aa: CASLDTGNSPLHF